The rows below give T cell receptor beta chains drawn from one sample of a study of cytomegalovirus exposure and HLA in healthy donors. Repertoires were generated with immunoSEQ multiplex PCR, while TCRdb's copy carries only in-frame clones and drops some. The profile shows some 94,000 clones, approximately 80% of them singletons. Sequencing input: PBMCs. These receptors came from a man in his forties or fifties in good health and CMV-seronegative. Both conserved end residues are part of each CDR3. Fields, in order: D gene, clone size, J gene, V gene, CDR3 DNA, CDR3 protein. The D gene is left open where the match is weak. The size of a clone is reported for some rows only, either as once, few or many, or as a class for expanded clones.

>-|-|TRBJ2-7|TRBV15
TGTGCCACCAGCAGAGATCTCTCCTACGAGCAGTACTTC
CATSRDLSYEQYF
>TRBD2|-|TRBJ2-2|TRBV7-9
TGTGCCAGCACCCGAAATAGCGGGGGGGCTGGCGGGGAGCTGTTTTTT
CASTRNSGGAGGELFF
>-|-|TRBJ1-4|TRBV19
TGTGCCAGTAGTGCCGGGAGATATAATGAAAAACTGTTTTTT
CASSAGRYNEKLFF
>-|-|TRBJ2-3|TRBV2
TGTGCCAGCAGTCCGGGGCTCGGGACACTCGCAGATACGCAGTATTTT
CASSPGLGTLADTQYF
>TRBD2|-|TRBJ2-2|TRBV6-5
TGTGCCAGCAGCCCACTAGCGGGGGGGACCGGGGAGCTGTTTTTT
CASSPLAGGTGELFF
>TRBD2|-|TRBJ2-5|TRBV9
TGTGCCAGCAGCGTCGGGGGGGTCCAAGAGACCCAGTACTTC
CASSVGGVQETQYF
>-|once|TRBJ1-6|TRBV30
TGTGCCCTTGGATCAGGCTATAATTCACCCCTCCACTTT
CALGSGYNSPLHF
>-|few|TRBJ1-1|TRBV9
TGTGCCAGCAGCCACTCCCCCGGGGGGAACACTGAAGCTTTCTTT
CASSHSPGGNTEAFF
>-|-|TRBJ1-3|TRBV9
TGTGCCAGCAGCGTACTAGACATTGGGAGTGGAAACACCATATATTTT
CASSVLDIGSGNTIYF
>TRBD1|-|TRBJ2-7|TRBV28
TGTGCCAGCAGCCCGTCAGGACGACAGGGCCCCGAGCAGTACTTC
CASSPSGRQGPEQYF
>TRBD1|-|TRBJ2-3|TRBV19
TGTGCCAGTAGTATGGGTGACAGGGTTATGAGGACAGATACGCAGTATTTT
CASSMGDRVMRTDTQYF
>TRBD2|-|TRBJ2-3|TRBV7-3
TGTGCCAGCAGCTCGGGGGGGCCTGTCACAGATACGCAGTATTTT
CASSSGGPVTDTQYF
>-|-|TRBJ2-6|TRBV19
TGTGCCAGTAGGGGGGCACCCGGGGCCAACGTCCTGACTTTC
CASRGAPGANVLTF
>TRBD2|-|TRBJ2-5|TRBV7-9
TGTGCCAGCAGCGTAAACGGGAGGGCCGAGGAGACCCAGTACTTC
CASSVNGRAEETQYF
>-|-|TRBJ2-6|TRBV30
TGTGCCTGGAGCCATACTAGCTCTGGGGCCAACGTCCTGACTTTC
CAWSHTSSGANVLTF
>-|-|TRBJ2-1|TRBV28
TGTGCCAGCCTCGGACAGTCCTTTTCCTACAATGAGCAGTTCTTC
CASLGQSFSYNEQFF
>TRBD1|few|TRBJ1-1|TRBV18
TGTGCCAGCTCACCACAGCAGGGGGCTTCGAGAAACACTGAAGCTTTCTTT
CASSPQQGASRNTEAFF
>-|-|TRBJ1-1|TRBV5-4
TGTGCCAGCAGCTTGAGGGGGGGCGGGGGGAACACTGAAGCTTTCTTT
CASSLRGGGGNTEAFF
>TRBD1|-|TRBJ2-1|TRBV19
TGTGCCACTATGACAGGGGTTTACAATGAGCAGTTCTTC
CATMTGVYNEQFF
>TRBD1|-|TRBJ2-3|TRBV28
TGTGCCAGCAGTGTGTCCGGGACAGGGGGAACGACGCAGTATTTT
CASSVSGTGGTTQYF
>TRBD1|many|TRBJ1-1|TRBV6-4
TGTGCCAGCAGGGTCCGGGACAGGGCCCAGGGTGAAGCTTTCTTT
CASRVRDRAQGEAFF
>-|once|TRBJ2-1|TRBV4-1
TGCGCCAGCAGCCATCCAGGGGTCAGAGCTTCCTACAATGAGCAGTTCTTC
CASSHPGVRASYNEQFF
>TRBD1|-|TRBJ2-7|TRBV7-8
TGTGCCAGCAGCCCCGGGACAGGGTCCTACGAGCAGTACTTC
CASSPGTGSYEQYF
>-|-|TRBJ1-3|TRBV5-4
TGTGCCAGCAGCCTCCTCTCTGGAAACACCATATATTTT
CASSLLSGNTIYF
>-|-|TRBJ2-3|TRBV5-1
TGCGCCAGCAGCGTGGCCAGGCAGCGGACAGATACGCAGTATTTT
CASSVARQRTDTQYF
>TRBD1|medium-sized|TRBJ2-2|TRBV6-4
TGTGCCAGCAGTGACTCGACAGGGGGCGGGGAGCTGTTTTTT
CASSDSTGGGELFF
>-|-|TRBJ2-5|TRBV11-2
TGTGCCAGCAGCTTAGGGCCAGGGGGGAGAGAGACCCAGTACTTC
CASSLGPGGRETQYF
>-|-|TRBJ2-7|TRBV2
TGTGCCAGCGGTGAGACTAGTCACGAGCAGTACTTC
CASGETSHEQYF
>TRBD1|few|TRBJ2-3|TRBV30
TGTGCCTGGTCCGAGGGACAGGGAATCGATACGCAGTATTTT
CAWSEGQGIDTQYF
>-|-|TRBJ2-2|TRBV10-3
TGTGCCATCAGTGACAACACGATGAACACCGGGGAGCTGTTTTTT
CAISDNTMNTGELFF
>-|-|TRBJ1-1|TRBV7-3
TGTGCCAGCAGCTTAATCGGGAACACTGAAGCTTTCTTT
CASSLIGNTEAFF
>-|once|TRBJ1-5|TRBV30
TGTGCCTGGAGTGGTGGACAGCCCAATCAGCCCCAGCATTTT
CAWSGGQPNQPQHF
>-|-|TRBJ2-2|TRBV27
TGTGCCAGCAGGGGACTCACCGGGGAGCTGTTTTTT
CASRGLTGELFF
>TRBD2|-|TRBJ2-7|TRBV7-2
TGTGCCAGCAGCTCCCGACTAGCGGGAGGAACCTACGAGCAGTACTTC
CASSSRLAGGTYEQYF
>TRBD1|-|TRBJ2-2|TRBV30
TGTGCCTGGAGGGGCCAGGGGGTATCCGGGGAGCTGTTTTTT
CAWRGQGVSGELFF
>-|-|TRBJ2-3|TRBV25-1
TGTGCCAGCAGTGGGGGAAACAGGTTACTTAGCACAGATACGCAGTATTTT
CASSGGNRLLSTDTQYF
>-|-|TRBJ1-6|TRBV28
TGTGCCAGCAATTTGTCCGGTTCACCCCTCCACTTT
CASNLSGSPLHF
>TRBD1|-|TRBJ1-4|TRBV6-1
TGTGCCACCCGACAGGGGGCAGGGGAAAAACTGTTTTTT
CATRQGAGEKLFF
>TRBD2|few|TRBJ2-3|TRBV5-4
TGTGCCAGCAGCACCGGACTAGCGGGCCGCACAGATACGCAGTATTTT
CASSTGLAGRTDTQYF
>TRBD1|-|TRBJ1-4|TRBV6-6
TGTGCCAGCCAAACAGGGGAGAGGGTTGAAAAACTGTTTTTT
CASQTGERVEKLFF
>TRBD1|few|TRBJ1-2|TRBV27
TGTGCCAGCAGTTTAAGGCCAGGGGGCAGCTACTATGGCTACACCTTC
CASSLRPGGSYYGYTF
>-|-|TRBJ2-2|TRBV6-5
TGTGCCAGCAGTTATCAAGGGGAGCTGTTTTTT
CASSYQGELFF
>TRBD2|-|TRBJ2-2|TRBV29-1
TGCAGCGTTGAGGCTAGCGGGAGTCGAACCGGGGAGCTGTTTTTT
CSVEASGSRTGELFF
>-|-|TRBJ1-1|TRBV29-1
TGCAGCGCAACGGGAAGGTCGAACACTGAAGCTTTCTTT
CSATGRSNTEAFF
>-|once|TRBJ2-5|TRBV27
TGTGCCAGCAGTTTATTTTCCGGGACACCGTACCAAGAGACCCAGTACTTC
CASSLFSGTPYQETQYF
>-|few|TRBJ2-1|TRBV4-2
TGTGCCAGCAGCCAAGATGTAGGACTCCGGAGTAGTGAGCAGTTCTTC
CASSQDVGLRSSEQFF
>-|-|TRBJ2-7|TRBV7-9
TGTGCCAGCAGCCACGCGCTGCAAGACTACGAGCAGTACTTC
CASSHALQDYEQYF
>-|-|TRBJ1-2|TRBV19
TGTGCCAGTAGTTTTGACAGAAACTATGGCTACACCTTC
CASSFDRNYGYTF
>TRBD1|-|TRBJ1-5|TRBV28
TGTGCCAGCAGGCGGACAGGGAACGGCAATCAGCCCCAGCATTTT
CASRRTGNGNQPQHF
>TRBD1|-|TRBJ1-4|TRBV15
TGTGCCACCAGCAGAGATGAGGTTAGAGGGGGCGAAAAACTGTTTTTT
CATSRDEVRGGEKLFF
>TRBD2|-|TRBJ2-2|TRBV6-1
TGTGCCAGCACAAGACTAGCGGGGGAGGCCGGGGAGCTGTTTTTT
CASTRLAGEAGELFF
>TRBD2|-|TRBJ2-7|TRBV5-1
TGCGCCAGCAGCTTCAGGGAGGGGATCACCTACGAGCAGTACTTC
CASSFREGITYEQYF
>-|-|TRBJ2-3|TRBV11-2
TGTGCCAGCAGCTTGCGGGCAGCTGGCACAGATACGCAGTATTTT
CASSLRAAGTDTQYF